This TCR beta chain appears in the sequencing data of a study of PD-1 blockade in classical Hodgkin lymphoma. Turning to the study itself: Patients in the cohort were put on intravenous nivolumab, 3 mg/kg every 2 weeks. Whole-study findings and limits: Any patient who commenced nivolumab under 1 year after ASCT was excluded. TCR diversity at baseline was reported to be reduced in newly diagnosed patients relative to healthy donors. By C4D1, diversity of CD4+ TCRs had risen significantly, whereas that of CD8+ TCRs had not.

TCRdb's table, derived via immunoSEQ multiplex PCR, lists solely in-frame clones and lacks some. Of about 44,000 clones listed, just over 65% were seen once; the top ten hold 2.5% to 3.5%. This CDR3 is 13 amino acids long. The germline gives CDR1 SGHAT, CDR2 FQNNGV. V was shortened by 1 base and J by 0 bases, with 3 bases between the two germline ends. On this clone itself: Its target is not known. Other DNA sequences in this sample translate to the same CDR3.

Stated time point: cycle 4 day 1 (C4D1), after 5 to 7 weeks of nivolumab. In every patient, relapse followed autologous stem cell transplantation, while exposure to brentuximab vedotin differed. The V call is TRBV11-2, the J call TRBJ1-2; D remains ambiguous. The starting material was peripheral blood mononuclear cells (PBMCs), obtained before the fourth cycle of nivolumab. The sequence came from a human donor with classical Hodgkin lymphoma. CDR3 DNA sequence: TGTGCCAGCAGCTTAGTGCCTAACTATGGCTACACCTTC. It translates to CASSLVPNYGYTF.